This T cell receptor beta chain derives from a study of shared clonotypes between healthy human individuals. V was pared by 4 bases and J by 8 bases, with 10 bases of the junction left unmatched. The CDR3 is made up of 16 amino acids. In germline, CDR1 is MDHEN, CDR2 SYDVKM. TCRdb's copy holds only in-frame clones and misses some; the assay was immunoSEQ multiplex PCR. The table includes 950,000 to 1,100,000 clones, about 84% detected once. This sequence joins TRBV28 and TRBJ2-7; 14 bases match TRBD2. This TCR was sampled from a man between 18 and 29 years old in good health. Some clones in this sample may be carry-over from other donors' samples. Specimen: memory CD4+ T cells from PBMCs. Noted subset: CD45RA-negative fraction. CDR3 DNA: TGTGCCAGCAGTTCGGCGGGACTAGCGGGAGATCTTCAGCAGTACTTC. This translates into CASSSAGLAGDLQQYF.